The rows below give T cell receptor beta chains drawn from one sample of a study of regulatory T cells in long-lasting Graves disease. TCRdb re-analysed the multiplex PCR reads in MiXCR, keeping a single row per CDR3 protein. The data show approximately 350,000 distinct CDR3 sequences, with roughly 20% seen just once and 25% to 30% held by the top ten. The sequencing here drew on peripheral blood mononuclear cells (PBMCs), taken when the disease was refractory, from a patient treated with antithyroid drugs. Source of these receptors: a woman in her thirties or forties with Graves disease. The CDR3 runs from the conserved cysteine through the conserved F or W. The D gene is left open where the match is weak. Expanded clones are given a class, and other clones once, few, many or no size at all.

size	D	V	J	DNA	CDR3
few	NA	TRBV6-1	TRBJ2-6	TGTGCCAGCACTGGGGAAACCTCTGGGGCCAACGTCCTGACTTTC	CASTGETSGANVLTF
NA	NA	TRBV30	TRBJ1-5	TGTGCCTGGAGTAAAGGGTCTAACAATCAGCCCCAGCATTTT	CAWSKGSNNQPQHF
NA	NA	TRBV12-3/TRBV12-4	TRBJ2-3	TGTGCCAGCAGTTTAGCAAGGTCCACAGATACGCAGTATTTT	CASSLARSTDTQYF
few	NA	TRBV11-2	TRBJ1-6	TGTGCCAGCAGCTTAGCACCCCGCGACAGAAGGGTACGAAATTCACCCCTCCACTTT	CASSLAPRDRRVRNSPLHF
many	TRBD1	TRBV29-1	TRBJ1-2	TGCAGCGTTGAAGATCGGGACAGGGTTGGCTATGGCTACACCTTC	CSVEDRDRVGYGYTF
many	NA	TRBV28	TRBJ2-2	TGTGCCAGCACGAAAGGGGGGGCGGCCGGGGAGCTGTTTTTT	CASTKGGAAGELFF
few	NA	TRBV6-1	TRBJ2-5	TGTGCCAGCAGTAAAGACGGACAGACCCAGTACTTC	CASSKDGQTQYF
few	TRBD1	TRBV15	TRBJ2-7	TGTGCCACCAGCAGTGAACAAGGACAGGGGAAATACGAGCAGTACTTC	CATSSEQGQGKYEQYF
NA	TRBD2	TRBV7-2	TRBJ2-3	TGTGCCAGCAGCTTAGTAGGGACTAGGTGGACAGATACGCAGTATTTT	CASSLVGTRWTDTQYF
many	NA	TRBV27	TRBJ2-7	TGTGCCAACGCTTTATCGGACTCCAGCTACGAGCAGTACTTC	CANALSDSSYEQYF
once	NA	TRBV2	TRBJ1-1	TGTGCCAGCTACGAGGACGGCATGAGCACTGAAGCTTTCTTT	CASYEDGMSTEAFF
many	NA	TRBV27	TRBJ2-7	TGTGCCAGCAAAGGGCAGGCTAGCTCCTACGAGCAGTACTTC	CASKGQASSYEQYF
NA	NA	TRBV3-1	TRBJ1-4	TGTGCCAGCAGCCAAGGGAGAGGCGTATTCGAAAAACTGTTTTTT	CASSQGRGVFEKLFF
many	NA	TRBV29-1	TRBJ2-7	TGCAGCGTGTCTAGCAGCTACGAGCAGTACTTC	CSVSSSYEQYF
NA	NA	TRBV3-1	TRBJ1-2	TGTGCCAGCGGCCAAGATCGTACAGCCCCTTATGGCTACACCTTC	CASGQDRTAPYGYTF
NA	TRBD1	TRBV20-1	TRBJ1-2	TGCAGTGCTCCAGTGGAGGGGACAGGGTTAGGCTACACCTTC	CSAPVEGTGLGYTF
NA	TRBD2	TRBV29-1	TRBJ2-1	TGCAGCGTTTCAGGGACTAGCGGCACCTACAATGAGCAGTTCTTC	CSVSGTSGTYNEQFF
NA	NA	TRBV20-1	TRBJ2-7	TGCAGTGGGGGAACCGGGACACTAGCCTACGAGCAGTGCTTC	CSGGTGTLAYEQCF
many	NA	TRBV28	TRBJ1-1	TGTGCCAGCAGTCGAACCCTCCGAGCTGAAGCTTTCTTT	CASSRTLRAEAFF
many	TRBD2	TRBV11-2	TRBJ2-5	TGTGCCAGCAGCCGAAGGCTGGGACTAGCGGGAGGAGAGACCCAGTACTTC	CASSRRLGLAGGETQYF
few	NA	TRBV20-1	TRBJ2-5	TGCAGTGCTGCTGGTAGCGAGAGGACGGAGACCCAGTACTTC	CSAAGSERTETQYF
few	NA	TRBV3-1	TRBJ2-4	TGTGCCAGCAGCCAAGGGATTCGTCAGGGACTCAAAAACATTCAGTACTTC	CASSQGIRQGLKNIQYF
many	TRBD2	TRBV6-1	TRBJ2-7	TGTGCCAGCAGTGAACAGGGACTAGCGGGAGGGAACGAGCAGTACTTC	CASSEQGLAGGNEQYF
many	TRBD1	TRBV28	TRBJ2-7	TGTGCCAGCAGAACAGGGGCGTTAACCTACGAGCAGTACTTC	CASRTGALTYEQYF
many	NA	TRBV11-2	TRBJ2-7	TGTGCCAGCAGCTTAGCTAGCTTCTACGAGCAGTACTTC	CASSLASFYEQYF
NA	TRBD2	TRBV6-2/TRBV6-3	TRBJ2-2	TGTGCCAGCAGTTACCTACCGAGCGGGAGGCCCGCGGGAACACCCGGGGAGCTGTTTTTT	CASSYLPSGRPAGTPGELFF
NA	NA	TRBV11-2	TRBJ2-1	TGTGCCAGCAGCTTTTCTGGTCCTTACAATGAGCAGTTCTTC	CASSFSGPYNEQFF
many	NA	TRBV24-1	TRBJ2-7	TGTGCCACCAGTGAGTCCACCGGGAGTGTCCACGAGCAGTACTTC	CATSESTGSVHEQYF
NA	TRBD1	TRBV12-3/TRBV12-4	TRBJ1-5	TGTGCCAGCACCCAACAGGGGCTTGATCAGCCCCAGCATTTT	CASTQQGLDQPQHF
many	TRBD2	TRBV20-1	TRBJ2-5	TGCAGTACTACCCCGGGCCGGGGGAGGGCCGGAGAGACCCAGTACTTC	CSTTPGRGRAGETQYF
NA	NA	TRBV7-8	TRBJ2-2	TGTGCCAGCAGCTTCAACAGGATAGGCACCGGGGAGCTGTTTTTT	CASSFNRIGTGELFF
NA	NA	TRBV6-1	TRBJ2-7	TGTGCCAGCAGTGAAGAGGGGGGCCTCGCAGCCTACGAGCAGTACTTC	CASSEEGGLAAYEQYF
NA	NA	TRBV27	TRBJ2-4	TGTGCCAGCAGTTTATATGGCGGAAAAAACATTCAGTACTTC	CASSLYGGKNIQYF
NA	TRBD2	TRBV12-3/TRBV12-4	TRBJ2-1	TGTGCCAGCAGTTTATTACTAGCGGTCACCTACAATGAGCAGTTCTTC	CASSLLLAVTYNEQFF
NA	TRBD2	TRBV29-1	TRBJ2-1	TGCAGCGTGGGGGGACTAGCGGGAGGTTTTGAGCAGTTCTTC	CSVGGLAGGFEQFF
few	NA	TRBV7-2	TRBJ2-3	TGTGCCAGCAGCGCCCTTGGCAGCACAGATACGCAGTATTTT	CASSALGSTDTQYF
few	NA	TRBV7-2	TRBJ2-2	TGTGCCAGCAGCTTATGGTCTAGCAGTATCGCCGGGGAGCTGTTTTTT	CASSLWSSSIAGELFF